This T cell receptor beta chain was found in a study of brain metastases from non-small cell lung cancer. Germline V gene data show CDR1 as KGHSH and CDR2 as LQKENI. V shed 4 bases and J 0 bases; nucleotides not matched to a gene: 12. The length of the CDR3 is 17 residues. This table comes from immunoSEQ multiplex PCR, and its TCRdb copy is limited to in-frame clones, with some not included. The sample contains roughly 740 clones, around 80% of which appear only once. The sequenced material came from primary lung tumor tissue. The TCR comes from a donor at least 40 years old with non-small cell lung cancer. This chain connects TRBV18 to TRBJ2-7; 7 nucleotides line up with TRBD1. CDR3 residues: CASSQNAGTALSYEQYF. The CDR3 nucleotides are TGTGCCAGCTCACAAAACGCCGGGACAGCACTCTCCTACGAGCAGTACTTC.